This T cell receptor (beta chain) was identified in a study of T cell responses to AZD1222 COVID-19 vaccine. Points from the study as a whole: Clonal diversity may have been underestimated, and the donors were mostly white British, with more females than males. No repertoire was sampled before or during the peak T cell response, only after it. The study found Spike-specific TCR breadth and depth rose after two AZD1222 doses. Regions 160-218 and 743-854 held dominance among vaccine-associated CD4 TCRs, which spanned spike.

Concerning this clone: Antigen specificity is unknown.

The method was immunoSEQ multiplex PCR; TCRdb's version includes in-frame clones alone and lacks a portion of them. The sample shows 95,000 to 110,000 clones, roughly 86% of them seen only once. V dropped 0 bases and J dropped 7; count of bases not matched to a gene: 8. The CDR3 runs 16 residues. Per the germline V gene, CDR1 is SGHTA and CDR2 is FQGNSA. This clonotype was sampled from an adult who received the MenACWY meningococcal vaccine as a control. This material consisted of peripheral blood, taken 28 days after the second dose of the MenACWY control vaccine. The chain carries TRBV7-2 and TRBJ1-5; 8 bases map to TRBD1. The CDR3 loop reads CASSLAGTGTRQPQHF. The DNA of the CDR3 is TGTGCCAGCAGCTTAGCGGGGACAGGAACTAGGCAGCCCCAGCATTTT.